Listed here are 6 T cell receptor beta chains from one sample, sequenced in a study of blood T cell repertoires in COVID-19. The table came from immunoSEQ multiplex PCR; TCRdb's copy has only in-frame clones and leaves some out. The sample lists around 450,000 clones, roughly nine tenths occurring once. Material: PBMCs or T cells enriched from blood (not recorded which). The receptors derive from a young woman with acute COVID-19.

The rearrangement links TRBV18 to TRBJ1-1; D might be TRBD1 (5 bases). In germline, CDR1 is KGHSH, CDR2 LQKENI. The V end lost 0 bases, the J end lost 5 bases, and 19 bases lay between the germline ends. The CDR3 runs to 17 residues. The CDR3 nucleotides read TGTGCCAGCTCACCACCTAACCAGGGTCACCAGGCGACTGAAGCTTTCTTT. Translated, it gives CASSPPNQGHQATEAFF.

This clone was counted a single time. The J gene is TRBJ1-4, the V gene TRBV19; no firm D call. Germline-derived CDR1 and CDR2 are LNHDA and SQIVND (reference sequence). The length of the CDR3 is 13 residues. The V and J ends lost 3 bases and 7 bases respectively, with 9 bases between them. This CDR3 reads CASSIEASEKLFF. As DNA, the CDR3 is TGTGCCAGTAGTATCGAGGCTTCTGAAAAACTGTTTTTT.

The chain couples TRBV29-1 to TRBJ2-1; perhaps TRBD2 as D (6 bases). This CDR3 is built from 11 residues. Looked up from germline, CDR1 is SQVTM and CDR2 is ANQGSEA. Trimming cost V 6 bases and J 15 bases, with 18 bases left between them. CDR3 region: CSVGRRESLFF. The CDR3 region has the DNA TGCAGCGTGGGGCGGCGGGAAAGTCTGTTCTTC.

The chain uses TRBV4-3 and TRBJ1-6, with D maybe TRBD1 (5 bases). CDR3 length: 17 amino acids. V was trimmed by 0 bases and J by 9 bases, leaving 18 bases between them. Germline CDR1 is LGHNA and CDR2 is YSLEER. CDR3 DNA sequence: TGCGCCAGCAGCCAAGATAGGGGTGTAGGTTATGGTTCACCCCTCCACTTT. Its translation: CASSQDRGVGYGSPLHF.

The rearrangement uses TRBV25-1 and TRBJ1-2; D gene unclear. V was shortened by 1 base and J by 5 bases, with 14 bases between the two germline ends. This CDR3 spans 15 amino acids. Germline assignment: CDR1 MGHDK and CDR2 SYGVNS. The CDR3 DNA reads as TGTGCCAGCAGTGAATCTGAGCCAGCGGGGTATGGCTACACCTTC. This encodes CASSESEPAGYGYTF.

V is TRBV7-4 and J is TRBJ2-7; D unresolved. CDR1 is SGHVT, CDR2 SQSDAQ, per germline. The CDR3 extends over 13 amino acids. V was shortened by 5 bases and J by 2 bases, with 10 bases between the two germline ends. CDR3: CASSAVAAYEQYF. The CDR3 DNA reads TGTGCCAGCAGCGCCGTAGCAGCCTACGAGCAGTACTTC.